This is a list of T cell receptor beta chains from one sample in a study of T cells in Graves' hyperthyroidism and ophthalmopathy. One entry per CDR3 protein results from TCRdb running MiXCR on the multiplex PCR reads. Of fewer than 900,000 distinct CDR3 sequences in the sample, about 16% were seen once. The sample consisted of blood. The receptor source for this set is a man aged 18 to 29 with Graves' hyperthyroidism. Each CDR3 is given with its conserved first and last residue. A D gene is named only where the DNA matches it firmly. The listing skips clone size in some rows; elsewhere it reads once, few, many or a size class.

clone_size,d_call,v_call,j_call,cdr3_nt,cdr3_aa
.,.,TRBV9,TRBJ1-4,TGTGCCAGCAGCGAGCAGGGGAGGGGGGATGAAAAACTGTTTTTT,CASSEQGRGDEKLFF
many,.,TRBV28,TRBJ2-7,TGTGCCAGCAGCCCAGGGGGAGGGGCCTACGAGCAGTACTTC,CASSPGGGAYEQYF
many,.,TRBV28,TRBJ2-7,TGTGCCAGCAGTTTATTCGCGGCTAGCGTCTCCTACGAGCAGTACTTC,CASSLFAASVSYEQYF
few,TRBD2,TRBV4-1,TRBJ2-7,TGCGCCAGCAGCCAAGTCAGCGGGAGGGCCCGAACCTACGAGCAGTACTTC,CASSQVSGRARTYEQYF
many,.,TRBV6-5,TRBJ2-1,TGTGCCAGCAGTTACGGGGCAGGGAGTGGTGAGCAGTTCTTC,CASSYGAGSGEQFF
.,.,TRBV20-1,TRBJ2-7,TGCAGTGCTAGTCCCACCCTAGGGGGGGAGTTGTACGAGCAGTACTTC,CSASPTLGGELYEQYF
few,.,TRBV28,TRBJ2-5,TGTGCCAGCAGTCTCAGGACAACATACCAAGAGACCCAGTACTTC,CASSLRTTYQETQYF
many,.,TRBV27,TRBJ2-7,TGTGCCACCGCCCTTGGGGCCGCCTACGAGCAGTACTTC,CATALGAAYEQYF
few,.,TRBV28,TRBJ2-3,TGTGCCAGCAGCCTCGGTAGATCGTCAGATACGCAGTATTTT,CASSLGRSSDTQYF
.,.,TRBV7-9,TRBJ1-2,TGTGCCAGCAGCCCCACAGAGGCCTATGGCTACACCTTC,CASSPTEAYGYTF
few,TRBD1,TRBV3-1,TRBJ2-2,TGTGCCAGCAGCCTACCCTCGACAGGGACGAACACCGGGGAGCTGTTTTTT,CASSLPSTGTNTGELFF
many,TRBD1,TRBV10-3,TRBJ1-1,TGTGCCATCAACGCACAGGGGGCGCGCGGCACTGAAGCTTTCTTT,CAINAQGARGTEAFF
.,.,TRBV29-1,TRBJ2-7,TGCAGCGTTGAACCCCCGGGCTCCTACGGGCAGTACTTC,CSVEPPGSYGQYF
.,TRBD2,TRBV6-1,TRBJ2-1,TGTGCCAGCAGCCATCCCCCGGGGGAGGGGCGTCCGAATGAGCAGTTCTTC,CASSHPPGEGRPNEQFF
few,.,TRBV20-1,TRBJ1-1,TGCAGTGCTTCGACGGATATGAACACTGAAGCTTTCTTT,CSASTDMNTEAFF
few,.,TRBV6-5,TRBJ1-1,TGTGCCAGCAGTTACGCTCCTGAGGTTGAAGCTTTCTTT,CASSYAPEVEAFF
many,.,TRBV28,TRBJ2-5,TGTGCCAGCAGTCGGTGGGGGGAGATACAAGAGACCCAGTACTTC,CASSRWGEIQETQYF
many,TRBD1,TRBV3-1,TRBJ1-6,TGTGCCAGCAGCCCACCGAACAGGGGTCGCGATTCACCCCTCCACTTT,CASSPPNRGRDSPLHF
.,.,TRBV2,TRBJ2-7,TGTGCCAGCAGGAGGAAAATCAGTCTCTCCTACGAGCAGTACTTC,CASRRKISLSYEQYF
many,TRBD1,TRBV6-6,TRBJ1-6,TGTGCCAGCAGTTACCGTACAGGGGGCGTTAAGAATTCACCCCTCCACTTT,CASSYRTGGVKNSPLHF
few,TRBD2,TRBV7-9,TRBJ2-5,TGTGCCAGCAGCACTCGGACTAGCGGCGAGACCCAGTACTTC,CASSTRTSGETQYF
many,.,TRBV5-1,TRBJ2-1,TGCGCCAGCAGCTCGGTGAAGGCCGATGAGCAGTTCTTC,CASSSVKADEQFF
few,.,TRBV6-2/TRBV6-3,TRBJ2-2,TGTGCCAGCAGCCAAGCAGGTCCGGGACACCGCCCCGGGGAGCTGTTTTTT,CASSQAGPGHRPGELFF
.,.,TRBV12-5,TRBJ1-2,TGTGCTAGTGGTTTGCCTACAGCTAGCTATGGCTACACCTTC,CASGLPTASYGYTF
.,.,TRBV5-5,TRBJ2-2,TGTGCCAGCAGCTTGGGACGGGGCTTAAACACCGGGGAGCTGTTTTTT,CASSLGRGLNTGELFF
.,TRBD1,TRBV4-1,TRBJ1-5,TGCGCCAGCAGCCTAGTCCAGGGGGCAGCGAGCAATCAGCCCCAGCATTTT,CASSLVQGAASNQPQHF
.,.,TRBV7-9,TRBJ2-3,TGTGCCAGCAGCTTAGAACCCAGGACAAGCACAGATACGCAGTATTTT,CASSLEPRTSTDTQYF
many,.,TRBV2,TRBJ1-1,TGTGCCAGCGGTCGCCGGACAGATAACACTGAAGCTTTCTTT,CASGRRTDNTEAFF
many,.,TRBV2,TRBJ1-1,TGTGCCAGCAGTGACAGGACGAACACTGAAGCTTTCTTT,CASSDRTNTEAFF
few,.,TRBV24-1,TRBJ2-1,TGTGCCACCAGTGATGGCCTTTACAATGAGCAGTTCTTC,CATSDGLYNEQFF
many,.,TRBV2,TRBJ2-1,TGTGCCAGCAGGTCGGTTGACGGAACCCTCTACAATGAGCAGTTCTTC,CASRSVDGTLYNEQFF
.,TRBD1,TRBV28,TRBJ1-2,TGTGCCAGCAAAACAGGGGGCGCGGACTATGGCTACACCTTC,CASKTGGADYGYTF
.,TRBD1,TRBV20-1,TRBJ2-3,TGCAGTGCTAGAAGGACAGGTGCAGATACGCAGTATTTT,CSARRTGADTQYF
many,.,TRBV20-1,TRBJ2-5,TGCAGTGCTAGAGACCCCCGAGGCCAAGAGACCCAGTACTTC,CSARDPRGQETQYF
few,TRBD2,TRBV7-2,TRBJ2-7,TGTGCCAGCAGCTCCCAACTAGCGGGAGATCCCGAGCAGTACTTC,CASSSQLAGDPEQYF